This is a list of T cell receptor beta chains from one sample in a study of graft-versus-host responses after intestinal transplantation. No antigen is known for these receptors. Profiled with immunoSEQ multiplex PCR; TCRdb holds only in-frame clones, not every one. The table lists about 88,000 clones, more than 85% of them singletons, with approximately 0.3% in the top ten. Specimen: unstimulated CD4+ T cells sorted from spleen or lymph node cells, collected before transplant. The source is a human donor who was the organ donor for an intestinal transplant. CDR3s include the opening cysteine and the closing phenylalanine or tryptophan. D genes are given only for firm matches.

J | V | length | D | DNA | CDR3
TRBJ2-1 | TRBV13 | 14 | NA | TGTGCCAGCAAACGGGATAACTACTACAATGAGCAGTTCTTC | CASKRDNYYNEQFF
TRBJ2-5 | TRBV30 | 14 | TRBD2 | TGTGCCTGGCGGCTAGCGGGGGGGCAAGAGACCCAGTACTTC | CAWRLAGGQETQYF
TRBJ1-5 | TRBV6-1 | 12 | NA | TGTGCCAGCAGGGCAACAAGTAAGCCCCAGCATTTT | CASRATSKPQHF
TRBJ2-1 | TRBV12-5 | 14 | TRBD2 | TGTGCTAGTGGACCCGGGACTAGGAACAATGAGCAGTTCTTC | CASGPGTRNNEQFF
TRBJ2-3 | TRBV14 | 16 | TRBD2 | TGTGCCAGCAGCCTTGCAGCGGGAGGGAGGGCAGATACGCAGTATTTT | CASSLAAGGRADTQYF
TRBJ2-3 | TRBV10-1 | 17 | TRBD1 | TGCGCCAGCAGAGAAAAAGAAGACAGGGGGTGGACAGATACGCAGTATTTT | CASREKEDRGWTDTQYF
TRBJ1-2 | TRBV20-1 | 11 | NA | TGCAGTGCTAGAATCGGGGAGGGCTACACCTTC | CSARIGEGYTF
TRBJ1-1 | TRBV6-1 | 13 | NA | TGTGCCAGCACCACACAGGGGAACACTGAAGCTTTCTTT | CASTTQGNTEAFF
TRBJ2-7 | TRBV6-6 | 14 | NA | TGTGCCAGCAGTGGACAGAGGAGCTCCTACGAGCAGTACTTC | CASSGQRSSYEQYF
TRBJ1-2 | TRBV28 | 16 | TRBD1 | TGTGCCAGCAGTATCTCCGGGACAGGGGGTGAATATGGCTACACCTTC | CASSISGTGGEYGYTF
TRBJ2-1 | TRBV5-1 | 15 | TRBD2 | TGCGCCAGCAGCTTGGTGTCTAGCGGGGTCAATGAGCAGTTCTTC | CASSLVSSGVNEQFF
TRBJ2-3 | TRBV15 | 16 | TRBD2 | TGTGCCACCAGCAGAGCCCCTAGCGGAAGGACAGATACGCAGTATTTT | CATSRAPSGRTDTQYF
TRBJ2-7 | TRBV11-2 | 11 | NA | TGTGCCAGCAGCTCGTACTACGAGCAGTACTTC | CASSSYYEQYF
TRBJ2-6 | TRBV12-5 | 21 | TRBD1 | TGTGCTAGTGGACGGGACAGGGGAAATGGTACGTCCCAGTCTGGGGCCAACGTCCTGACTTTC | CASGRDRGNGTSQSGANVLTF
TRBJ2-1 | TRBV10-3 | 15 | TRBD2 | TGTGCCATCAGTGAGTCTCTAGCGGGAGTCAATGAGCAGTTCTTC | CAISESLAGVNEQFF
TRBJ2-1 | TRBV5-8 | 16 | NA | TGTGCCAGCAGCTTTGTGCGGAAACCTACCTACAATGAGCAGTTCTTC | CASSFVRKPTYNEQFF
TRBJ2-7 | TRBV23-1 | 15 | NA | TGCGCCAGCAGCTCTTTCCGGGACTGGACCTACGAGCAGTACTTC | CASSSFRDWTYEQYF
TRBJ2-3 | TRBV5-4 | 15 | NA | TGTGCCAGCAGCTTGCGGGCAGGGCAGGCAGATACGCAGTATTTT | CASSLRAGQADTQYF
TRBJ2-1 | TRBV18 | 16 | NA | TGTGCCAGCTCACCACCTCAGGGGCCCTACGTCAATGAGCAGTTCTTC | CASSPPQGPYVNEQFF
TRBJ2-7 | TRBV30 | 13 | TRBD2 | TGTGCCTGGAGTTCGGGGGGATACTACGAGCAGTACTTC | CAWSSGGYYEQYF
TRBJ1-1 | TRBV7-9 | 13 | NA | TGTGCCAGCAGGACAAATCAGGGAACTGAAGCTTTCTTT | CASRTNQGTEAFF
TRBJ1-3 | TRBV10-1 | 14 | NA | TGCGCCAGCAGTCCCGACAGGACTGGAAACACCATATATTTT | CASSPDRTGNTIYF
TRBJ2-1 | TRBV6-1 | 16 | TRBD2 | TGTGCCAGCAGTGAATTAGCGGGAGTATTAAGCAATGAGCAGTTCTTC | CASSELAGVLSNEQFF
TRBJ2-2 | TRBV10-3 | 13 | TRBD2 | TGTGCCATCAGTGGCGGGGGGGCCGGGGAGCTGTTTTTT | CAISGGGAGELFF
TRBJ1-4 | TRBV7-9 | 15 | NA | TGTGCCAGCAGCTTTTTTGCAGGGCAAAATGAAAAACTGTTTTTT | CASSFFAGQNEKLFF
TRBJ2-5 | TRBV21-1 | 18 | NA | TGTGCCAGCAGCAAAGTTCCTAGCGGGAGGGTAATAGAGGAGACCCAGTACTTC | CASSKVPSGRVIEETQYF
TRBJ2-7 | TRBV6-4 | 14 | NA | TGTGCCAGCAGCGCGGAGCCCTTCTACTACGAGCAGTACTTC | CASSAEPFYYEQYF
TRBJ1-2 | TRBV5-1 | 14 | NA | TGCGCCAGCAGCCCCCGGGACTCGAACTATGGCTACACCTTC | CASSPRDSNYGYTF
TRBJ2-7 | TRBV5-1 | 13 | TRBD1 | TGCGCCAGCAGCTGGGACAGCTCCTACGAGCAGTACTTC | CASSWDSSYEQYF
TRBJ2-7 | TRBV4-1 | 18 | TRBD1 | TGCGCCAGCAGCCAAGATCAGGATAGGACAGGCTCATCCTACGAGCAGTACTTC | CASSQDQDRTGSSYEQYF
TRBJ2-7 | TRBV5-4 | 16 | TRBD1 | TGTGCCAGCAGCCCGTTTGGGACAGGGGGCTCCTACGAGCAGTACTTC | CASSPFGTGGSYEQYF
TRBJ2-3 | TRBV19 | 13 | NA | TGTGCCAGCAGCGTACTGGGGCCTGATACGCAGTATTTT | CASSVLGPDTQYF
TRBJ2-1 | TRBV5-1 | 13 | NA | TGCGCCAGCAGCTTCGAACTAGAAGATGAGCAGTTCTTC | CASSFELEDEQFF
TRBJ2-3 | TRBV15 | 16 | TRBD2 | TGTGCCACCAGCAGAGAAGGTTGGGGCGGGGAGGGTACGCAGTATTTT | CATSREGWGGEGTQYF
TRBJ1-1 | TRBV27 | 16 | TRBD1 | TGTGCCAGCAGTCCTCTTCAGGGGGCGAGTGGCACTGAAGCTTTCTTT | CASSPLQGASGTEAFF
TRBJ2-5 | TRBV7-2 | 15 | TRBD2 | TGTGCCAGCAGCTTGGGACTAGCGGGGCAAGAGACCCAGTACTTC | CASSLGLAGQETQYF
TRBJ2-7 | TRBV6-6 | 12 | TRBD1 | TGTGCCAGCGAGGGACAGGGTAACGAGCAGTACTTC | CASEGQGNEQYF